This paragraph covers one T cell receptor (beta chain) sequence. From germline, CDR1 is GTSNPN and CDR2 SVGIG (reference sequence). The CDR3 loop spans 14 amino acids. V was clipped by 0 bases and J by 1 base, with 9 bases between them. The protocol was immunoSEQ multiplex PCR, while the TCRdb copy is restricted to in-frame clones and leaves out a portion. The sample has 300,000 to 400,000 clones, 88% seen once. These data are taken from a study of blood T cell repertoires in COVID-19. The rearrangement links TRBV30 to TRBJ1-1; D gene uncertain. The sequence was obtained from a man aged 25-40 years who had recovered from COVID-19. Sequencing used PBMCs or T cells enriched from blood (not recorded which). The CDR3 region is CAWSVAGSNTEAFF. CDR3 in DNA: TGTGCCTGGAGTGTAGCAGGTTCGAACACTGAAGCTTTCTTT.